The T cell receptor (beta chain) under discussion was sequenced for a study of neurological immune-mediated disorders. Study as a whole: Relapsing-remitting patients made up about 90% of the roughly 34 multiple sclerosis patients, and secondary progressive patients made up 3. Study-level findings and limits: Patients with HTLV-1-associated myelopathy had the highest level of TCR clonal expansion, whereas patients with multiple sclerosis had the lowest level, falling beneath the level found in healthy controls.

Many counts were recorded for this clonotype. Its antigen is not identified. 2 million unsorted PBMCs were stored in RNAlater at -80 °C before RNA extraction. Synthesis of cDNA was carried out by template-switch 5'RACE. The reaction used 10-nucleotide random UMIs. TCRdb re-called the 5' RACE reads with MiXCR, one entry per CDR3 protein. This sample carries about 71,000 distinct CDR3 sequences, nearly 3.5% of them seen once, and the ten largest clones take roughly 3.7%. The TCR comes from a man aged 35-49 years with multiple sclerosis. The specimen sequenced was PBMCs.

CDR3 sequence reads: CASSLEGQGNGANVLTF. CDR3 coding DNA: TGCGCCAGCAGCTTGGAGGGACAGGGGAACGGGGCCAACGTCCTGACTTTC. The V call is TRBV5-1, the J call TRBJ2-6; 10 bases agree with TRBD1. The germline V gene encodes CDR1 SGHRS and CDR2 YFSETQ. J lost 4 bases, V lost 0 bases, and 4 bases had no gene match. This CDR3 has 17 amino acids.